Presented here are 10 T cell receptor beta chains from one specimen sequenced in a study of T cells in Graves' hyperthyroidism and ophthalmopathy. TCR beta CDR3 regions were amplified from RNA transcripts. Using the HTBI primer set, a first-round RT-PCR was run on the TCR CDR3. TCRdb processed the multiplex PCR reads anew with MiXCR; each CDR3 protein has one entry. In the table there are 500,000 to 650,000 distinct CDR3 sequences, roughly 15% of which are singletons. The source material was blood. These receptors were taken from a woman between 45 and 65 years old with Graves' ophthalmopathy.

There are a few counts of this clonotype. The J gene is TRBJ2-5, the V gene TRBV15, with TRBD2 identical over 13 bases. CDR3 length: 20 amino acids. From germline, CDR1 is LNHNV and CDR2 YYDKDF (reference sequence). With 7 bases clipped from V and 5 bases from J, the junction kept 22 bases outside the gene matches. The CDR3 DNA reads TGTGCCACCACCAGCAGGGAAGGACTAGCGGGAGACCCAAGATACGAGACCCAGTACTTC. This sequence encodes CATTSREGLAGDPRYETQYF. The whole variable domain, filled in from reference TRBV15 and TRBJ2-5, reads DAMVIQNPRYQVTQFGKPVTLSCSQTLNHNVMYWYQQKSSQAPKLLFHYYDKDFNNEADTPDNFQSRRPNTSFCFLDIRSPGLGDTAMYLCATTSREGLAGDPRYETQYFGPGTRLLVL.

This clonotype was recorded many times. The CDR3 DNA reads as TGTGCCAGCAGCTTTCGGGGCAGAGGAAACACCATATATTTT. Protein product: CASSFRGRGNTIYF. V gene TRBV13 combines with J gene TRBJ1-3, with D perhaps TRBD1 (5 bases). V was shortened by 3 bases and J by 4 bases, with 10 bases between the two germline ends. Germline assignment: CDR1 PRHDT and CDR2 FYEKMQ (reference sequence). The CDR3 totals 14 residues.

This clonotype was recorded a few times. The chain joins TRBV20-1 to TRBJ2-5, with TRBD2 identical over 11 bases. CDR3 length equals 14 residues. The germline gives CDR1 DFQATT, CDR2 SNEGSKA (reference sequence). Unmatched junction bases numbered 9, after V lost 3 bases and J lost 9 bases. The CDR3 here is CSASTSGSSEAQYF. CDR3 coding DNA: TGCAGTGCTAGTACTAGCGGGAGCAGTGAGGCCCAGTACTTC.

This clonotype was recorded a few times. The CDR3 DNA reads TGTGCCAGCAGCGCTACTAGCGGAGACACAGATACGCAGTATTTT. It encodes CASSATSGDTDTQYF. The chain couples TRBV4-2 to TRBJ2-3, with 8 bases lining up with TRBD2. The ends lost 5 bases at V and 2 bases at J; junction bases unmatched: 6. This CDR3 contains 15 residues. The V gene's germline CDR1 is LGHNA and CDR2 YNFKEQ.

This clonotype showed up just a few times. This chain joins TRBV18 and TRBJ1-3, with a possible D match to TRBD1 (5 bases). Per the germline V gene, CDR1 is KGHSH and CDR2 is LQKENI. The V end was cut by 3 bases, the J end by 4 bases, with 10 bases between. The CDR3 has 14 residues. This CDR3 is CASSPRDAGNTIYF. The CDR3 DNA sequence: TGTGCCAGCTCACCCCGGGACGCGGGAAACACCATATATTTT.

This clonotype was seen at least ten times. This sequence joins TRBV11-2 and TRBJ2-5; D could derive from TRBD1 or TRBD2 (6 bases each). Germline V gene sequence: CDR1 SGHAT, CDR2 FQNNGV. The CDR3 has 14 residues. V lost 6 bases and J lost 5, with 16 bases in between. The CDR3 spells CASSTGGGRETQYF. CDR3 DNA sequence: TGTGCCAGCAGTACCGGAGGGGGGAGGGAGACCCAGTACTTC.

This clonotype was observed a few times. The chain links TRBV24-1 to TRBJ2-7, with TRBD1 matching over 8 bases. The length of the CDR3 is 13 residues. V was pared by 3 bases and J by 5 bases, with 2 bases of the junction left unmatched. The germline gives CDR1 KGHDR, CDR2 SFDVKD. The CDR3 nucleotides are TGTGCCACCAGTGATCTGGACAGGGACGAGCAGTACTTC. Amino acid sequence: CATSDLDRDEQYF.

On this clonotype: A clone one base away is much larger, so this may be a read error. The J gene is TRBJ2-1, the V gene TRBV27, with 12 bases fitting TRBD2. This CDR3 comprises 14 residues. In germline, CDR1 is MNHEY, CDR2 SMNVEV (reference sequence). This CDR3 is CASTTSGRANEQSF. CDR3 coding DNA: TGTGCCAGCACGACTAGCGGGAGAGCCAATGAGCAGTCCTTC.

In this sample, this clonotype turned up many times. This chain uses TRBV10-3 with TRBJ2-5, with 8 bases lining up with TRBD2. Germline V gene sequence: CDR1 ENHRY, CDR2 SYGVKD. Unmatched junction bases numbered 15, after V lost 4 bases and J lost 5 bases. There are 17 residues in the CDR3. The CDR3 is CAISAGVAREAGETQYF. In DNA form, the CDR3 reads TGTGCCATCAGTGCCGGCGTGGCGCGGGAGGCGGGGGAGACCCAGTACTTC.

The J gene is TRBJ2-7, the V gene TRBV6-1; D gene unclear. CDR3 length: 12 residues. The germline V gene encodes CDR1 MNHNS and CDR2 SASEGT. V shed 5 bases and J shed 7 bases, with 12 bases lying between them. In DNA form, the CDR3 reads TGTGCCAGCAGTCAAAGGGCTGGTGAGCAGTACTTC. Protein sequence: CASSQRAGEQYF.